The source of this TCR beta chain is a study of human T cells and chemical hapten exposure. The CDR3 extends over 14 amino acids. The V and J ends lost 4 bases and 2 bases, in that order; junction bases with no gene match: 4. Per the germline V gene, CDR1 is WSHSY and CDR2 is SAAADI. The time point is: patch test 1, 2 weeks after DPC sensitization. Sample treatment: therapeutic diphenylcyclopropenone sensitization with weekly scalp DPC. MiXCR, run by TCRdb on the RACE reads, gives a single entry per CDR3 protein. The profile shows more than 65,000 distinct CDR3 sequences, 10% of them singletons. Sample: whole blood, taken in connection with sensitization to the hapten diphenylcyclopropenone (DPC). V usage is TRBV10-2 and J usage is TRBJ1-1; TRBD1 matches 7 bases. The receptor was isolated from a woman in her forties or fifties with alopecia areata. Some clones in this sample may be carry-over from other donors' samples. CDR3 protein: CASSGRGFNTEAFF. The CDR3 nucleotides are TGCGCCAGCAGTGGCAGGGGGTTCAACACTGAAGCTTTCTTT.